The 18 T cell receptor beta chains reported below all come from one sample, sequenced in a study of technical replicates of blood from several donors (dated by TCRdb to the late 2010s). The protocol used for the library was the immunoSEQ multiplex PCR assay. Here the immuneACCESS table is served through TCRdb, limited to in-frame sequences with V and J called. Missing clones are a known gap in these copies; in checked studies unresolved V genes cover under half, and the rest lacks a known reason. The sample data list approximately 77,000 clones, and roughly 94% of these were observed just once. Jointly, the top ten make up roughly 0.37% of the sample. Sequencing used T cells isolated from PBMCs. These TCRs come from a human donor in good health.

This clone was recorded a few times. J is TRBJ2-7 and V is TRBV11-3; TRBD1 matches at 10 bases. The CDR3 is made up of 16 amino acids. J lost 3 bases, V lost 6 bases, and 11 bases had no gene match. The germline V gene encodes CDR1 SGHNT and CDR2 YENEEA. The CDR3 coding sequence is TGTGCCAGCAGTTATCGCGCCGGGACAGGGGTCTACGAGCAGTACTTC. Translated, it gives CASSYRAGTGVYEQYF.

DNA of the CDR3: TGTGCCAGCAGCTTGGCAGGGGGCGCCAACACCGGGGAGCTGTTTTTT. The encoded protein is CASSLAGGANTGELFF. The rearrangement links TRBV5-4 to TRBJ2-2; TRBD1 aligns across 8 bases. This CDR3 region has 16 residues. CDR1 and CDR2 from the germline V gene are SGHNT and YYREEE (reference sequence). J gave up 2 bases and V 0 bases, and 3 bases lay outside the gene matches.

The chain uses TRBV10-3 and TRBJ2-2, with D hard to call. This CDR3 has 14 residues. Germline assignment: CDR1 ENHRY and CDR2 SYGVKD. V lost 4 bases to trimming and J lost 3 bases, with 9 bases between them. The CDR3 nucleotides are TGTGCCATCAGTGCTGGGCGCGACACCGGGGAGCTGTTTTTT. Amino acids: CAISAGRDTGELFF.

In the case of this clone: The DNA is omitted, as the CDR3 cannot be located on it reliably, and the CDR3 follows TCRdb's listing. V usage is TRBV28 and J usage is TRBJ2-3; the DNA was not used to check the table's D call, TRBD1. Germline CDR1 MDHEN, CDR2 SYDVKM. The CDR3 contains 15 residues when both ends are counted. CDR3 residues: CASSFGPGLADTQYF.

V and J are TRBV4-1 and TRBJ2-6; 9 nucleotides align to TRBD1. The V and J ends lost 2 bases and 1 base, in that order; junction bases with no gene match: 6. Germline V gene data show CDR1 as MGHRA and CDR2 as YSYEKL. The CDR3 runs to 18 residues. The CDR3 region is CASSQPGTGSSGANVLTF. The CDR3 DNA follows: TGCGCCAGCAGCCAACCCGGGACAGGGAGTTCTGGGGCCAACGTCCTGACTTTC.

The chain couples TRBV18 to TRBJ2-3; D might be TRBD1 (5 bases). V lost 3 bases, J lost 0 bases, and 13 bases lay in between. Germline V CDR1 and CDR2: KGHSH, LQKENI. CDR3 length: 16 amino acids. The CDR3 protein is CASSPLGETSTDTQYF. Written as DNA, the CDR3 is TGTGCCAGCTCACCTTTAGGGGAAACTAGCACAGATACGCAGTATTTT.

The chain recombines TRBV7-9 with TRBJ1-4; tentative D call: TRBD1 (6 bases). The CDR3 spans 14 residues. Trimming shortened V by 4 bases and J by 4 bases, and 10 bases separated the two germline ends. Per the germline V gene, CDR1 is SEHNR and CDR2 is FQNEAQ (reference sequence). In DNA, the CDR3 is TGTGCCAGCAGCTCTCAGGGGCTTAATGAAAAACTGTTTTTT. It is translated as CASSSQGLNEKLFF.

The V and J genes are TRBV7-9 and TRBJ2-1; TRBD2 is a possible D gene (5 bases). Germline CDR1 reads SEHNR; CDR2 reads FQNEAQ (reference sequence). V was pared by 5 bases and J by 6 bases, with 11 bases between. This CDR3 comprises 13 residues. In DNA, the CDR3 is TGTGCCAGCAGCGAGGACTTAGCCAATGAGCAGTTCTTC. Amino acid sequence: CASSEDLANEQFF.

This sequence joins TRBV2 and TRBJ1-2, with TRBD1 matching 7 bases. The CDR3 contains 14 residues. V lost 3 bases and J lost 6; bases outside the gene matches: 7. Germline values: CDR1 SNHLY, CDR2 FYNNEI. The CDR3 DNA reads TGTGCCAGCAGTGAGTCAGAGACAGGGAATGGCTACACCTTC. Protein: CASSESETGNGYTF.

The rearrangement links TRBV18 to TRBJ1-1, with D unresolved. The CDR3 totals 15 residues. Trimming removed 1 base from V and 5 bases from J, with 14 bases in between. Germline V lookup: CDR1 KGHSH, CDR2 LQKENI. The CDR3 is CASSPLPGVRTEAFF. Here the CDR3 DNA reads TGTGCCAGCTCACCACTACCGGGAGTGAGGACTGAAGCTTTCTTT.

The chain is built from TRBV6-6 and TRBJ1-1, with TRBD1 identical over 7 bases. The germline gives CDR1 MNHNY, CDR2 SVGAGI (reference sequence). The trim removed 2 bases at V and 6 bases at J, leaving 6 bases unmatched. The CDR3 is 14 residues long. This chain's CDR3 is CASSYEGAWAEAFF. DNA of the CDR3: TGTGCCAGCAGTTACGAGGGGGCTTGGGCTGAAGCTTTCTTT.

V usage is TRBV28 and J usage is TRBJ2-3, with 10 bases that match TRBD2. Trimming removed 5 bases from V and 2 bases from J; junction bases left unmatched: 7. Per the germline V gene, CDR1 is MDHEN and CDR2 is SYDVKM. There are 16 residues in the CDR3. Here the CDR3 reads CASSTDSGRVTDTQYF. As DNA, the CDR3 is TGTGCCAGCAGTACCGACAGCGGGAGGGTCACAGATACGCAGTATTTT.

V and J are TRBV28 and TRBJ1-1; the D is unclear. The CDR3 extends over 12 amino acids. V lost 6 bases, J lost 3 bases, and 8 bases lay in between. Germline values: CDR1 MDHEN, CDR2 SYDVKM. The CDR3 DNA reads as TGTGCCAGCAGGAGGGAGTACACTGAAGCTTTCTTT. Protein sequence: CASRREYTEAFF. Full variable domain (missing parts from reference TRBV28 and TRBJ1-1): DVKVTQSSRYLVKRTGEKVFLECVQDMDHENMFWYRQDPGLGLRLIYFSYDVKMKEKGDIPEGYSVSREKKERFSLILESASTNQTSMYLCASRREYTEAFFGQGTRLTVV.

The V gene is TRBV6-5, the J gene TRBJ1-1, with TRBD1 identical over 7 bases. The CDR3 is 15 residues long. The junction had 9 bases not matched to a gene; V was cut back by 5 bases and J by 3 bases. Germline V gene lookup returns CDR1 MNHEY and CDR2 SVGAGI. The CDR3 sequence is CASSRQGTGDTEAFF. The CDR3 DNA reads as TGTGCCAGCAGTAGACAGGGAACGGGGGACACTGAAGCTTTCTTT.

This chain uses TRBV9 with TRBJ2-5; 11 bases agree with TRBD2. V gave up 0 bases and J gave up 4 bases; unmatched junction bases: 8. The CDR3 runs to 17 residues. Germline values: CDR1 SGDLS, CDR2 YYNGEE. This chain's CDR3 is CASSVGVAGGGGETQYF. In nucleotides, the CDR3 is TGTGCCAGCAGCGTAGGAGTAGCGGGAGGGGGGGGAGAGACCCAGTACTTC. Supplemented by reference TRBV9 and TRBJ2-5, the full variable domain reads DSGVTQTPKHLITATGQRVTLRCSPRSGDLSVYWYQQSLDQGLQFLIQYYNGEERAKGNILERFSAQQFPDLHSELNLSSLELGDSALYFCASSVGVAGGGGETQYFGPGTRLLVL.

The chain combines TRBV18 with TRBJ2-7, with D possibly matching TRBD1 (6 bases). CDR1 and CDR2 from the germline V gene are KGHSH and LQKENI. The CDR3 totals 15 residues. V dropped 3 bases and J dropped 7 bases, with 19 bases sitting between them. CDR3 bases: TGTGCCAGCTCACCGGGGGCTGGGGCGAAAAAGGAGCAGTACTTC. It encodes CASSPGAGAKKEQYF.

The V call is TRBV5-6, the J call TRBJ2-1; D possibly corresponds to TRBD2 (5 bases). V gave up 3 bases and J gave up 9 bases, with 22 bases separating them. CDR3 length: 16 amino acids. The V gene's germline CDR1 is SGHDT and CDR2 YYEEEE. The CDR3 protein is CASSSGLLGERSEQFF. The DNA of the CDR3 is TGTGCCAGCAGCTCTGGCTTACTAGGTGAAAGGAGTGAGCAGTTCTTC. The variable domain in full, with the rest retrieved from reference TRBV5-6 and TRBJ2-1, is DAGVTQSPTHLIKTRGQQVTLRCSPKSGHDTVSWYQQALGQGPQFIFQYYEEEERQRGNFPDRFSGHQFPNYSSELNVNALLLGDSALYLCASSSGLLGERSEQFFGPGTRLTVL.

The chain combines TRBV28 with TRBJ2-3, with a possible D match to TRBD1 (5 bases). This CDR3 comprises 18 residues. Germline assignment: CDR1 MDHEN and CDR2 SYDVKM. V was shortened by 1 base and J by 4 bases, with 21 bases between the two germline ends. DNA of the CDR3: TGTGCCAGCAGTTTATCAGGGCAGGGTGGGAATTCACCAGATACGCAGTATTTT. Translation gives CASSLSGQGGNSPDTQYF.